These T cell receptor beta chains were read from a single sample in a study of T cell responses to AZD1222 COVID-19 vaccine. Assay used: immunoSEQ multiplex PCR; TCRdb lists only in-frame clones, some missing. This table has 130,000 or so clones, 90% to 95% appearing once. The sample here was peripheral blood, taken on day 0 of MenACWY control vaccination. These receptors originate from an adult in good health. Both conserved end residues are part of each CDR3. Fields, in order: D gene, V gene, J gene, clone size, CDR3 protein, CDR3 DNA. The D gene is left open where the match is weak. Clone size is shown for a subset of rows, as once, few, many or a class of expanded clone.

D gene: NA; V gene: TRBV4-3; J gene: TRBJ1-5; clone size: once; CDR3 protein: CASSRGGPGAPQHF; CDR3 DNA: TGCGCCAGCAGCCGGGGGGGCCCGGGTGCGCCCCAGCATTTT
D gene: NA; V gene: TRBV6-5; J gene: TRBJ2-1; clone size: NA; CDR3 protein: CASSYLGDVEQFF; CDR3 DNA: TGTGCCAGCAGTTATCTGGGGGATGTTGAGCAGTTCTTC
D gene: NA; V gene: TRBV6-5; J gene: TRBJ2-1; clone size: NA; CDR3 protein: CASSEPVRGVNEQFF; CDR3 DNA: TGTGCCAGCAGCGAGCCCGTTAGAGGGGTGAATGAGCAGTTCTTC
D gene: NA; V gene: TRBV19; J gene: TRBJ1-6; clone size: NA; CDR3 protein: CASSIVRGGSPLHF; CDR3 DNA: TGTGCCAGTAGTATTGTTCGGGGGGGTTCACCCCTCCACTTT
D gene: NA; V gene: TRBV6-1; J gene: TRBJ2-4; clone size: NA; CDR3 protein: CASSENMLDLYKNIQYF; CDR3 DNA: TGTGCCAGCAGTGAAAATATGTTGGACCTTTACAAAAACATTCAGTACTTC
D gene: NA; V gene: TRBV29-1; J gene: TRBJ1-2; clone size: NA; CDR3 protein: CSLDRPRGYTF; CDR3 DNA: TGCAGCCTGGACAGACCACGCGGCTACACCTTC
D gene: TRBD1; V gene: TRBV29-1; J gene: TRBJ1-2; clone size: NA; CDR3 protein: CSAQPGQTSFSYGYTF; CDR3 DNA: TGCAGCGCTCAACCGGGACAGACCTCTTTTTCCTATGGCTACACCTTC
D gene: NA; V gene: TRBV6-6; J gene: TRBJ1-2; clone size: NA; CDR3 protein: CASSQRGPFGYTF; CDR3 DNA: TGTGCCAGCAGTCAGAGGGGTCCCTTTGGCTACACCTTC
D gene: NA; V gene: TRBV7-2; J gene: TRBJ1-5; clone size: NA; CDR3 protein: CASSFSRNQPQHF; CDR3 DNA: TGTGCCAGCAGCTTTTCGCGCAATCAGCCCCAGCATTTT
D gene: TRBD1; V gene: TRBV6-4; J gene: TRBJ1-6; clone size: NA; CDR3 protein: CASSAGTGNSPLHF; CDR3 DNA: TGTGCCAGCAGTGCCGGGACAGGGAATTCACCCCTCCACTTT
D gene: NA; V gene: TRBV28; J gene: TRBJ2-5; clone size: NA; CDR3 protein: CASSPTGMYQETQYF; CDR3 DNA: TGTGCCAGCAGTCCTACGGGAATGTACCAAGAGACCCAGTACTTC
D gene: TRBD2; V gene: TRBV6-1; J gene: TRBJ2-7; clone size: NA; CDR3 protein: CASSEVASGSIYEQYF; CDR3 DNA: TGTGCCAGCAGTGAAGTGGCTAGCGGGAGTATCTACGAGCAGTACTTC
D gene: NA; V gene: TRBV7-2; J gene: TRBJ1-3; clone size: NA; CDR3 protein: CASSDTTSSGNTIYF; CDR3 DNA: TGTGCCAGCAGCGATACCACGTCCTCTGGAAACACCATATATTTT
D gene: NA; V gene: TRBV3-1/TRBV3-2; J gene: TRBJ1-3; clone size: NA; CDR3 protein: CASGSGVYGRFSGNTIYF; CDR3 DNA: TGTGCCAGCGGATCGGGGGTTTATGGACGGTTCTCTGGAAACACCATATATTTT
D gene: TRBD1; V gene: TRBV4-1; J gene: TRBJ2-7; clone size: NA; CDR3 protein: CASSQVGVQGAGNEQYF; CDR3 DNA: TGCGCCAGCAGCCAAGTTGGTGTGCAGGGGGCAGGGAACGAGCAGTACTTC
D gene: NA; V gene: TRBV15; J gene: TRBJ1-4; clone size: NA; CDR3 protein: CATSRDRGTNEKLFF; CDR3 DNA: TGTGCCACCAGCAGAGACAGGGGCACTAATGAAAAACTGTTTTTT
D gene: NA; V gene: TRBV6-5; J gene: TRBJ1-5; clone size: NA; CDR3 protein: CASSPMSNQPQHF; CDR3 DNA: TGTGCCAGCAGCCCCATGAGCAATCAGCCCCAGCATTTT
D gene: TRBD1; V gene: TRBV9; J gene: TRBJ2-1; clone size: NA; CDR3 protein: CASSLTGFGTYNEQFF; CDR3 DNA: TGTGCCAGCAGCTTGACAGGGTTTGGTACCTACAATGAGCAGTTCTTC
D gene: NA; V gene: TRBV19; J gene: TRBJ1-2; clone size: NA; CDR3 protein: CASGGAVVGFPDGYTF; CDR3 DNA: TGTGCCAGTGGGGGAGCAGTGGTTGGTTTCCCCGATGGCTACACCTTC
D gene: NA; V gene: TRBV6-5; J gene: TRBJ2-7; clone size: NA; CDR3 protein: CASSWSQGGHYEQYF; CDR3 DNA: TGTGCCAGCAGTTGGAGTCAAGGGGGACACTACGAGCAGTACTTC
D gene: NA; V gene: TRBV2; J gene: TRBJ2-1; clone size: NA; CDR3 protein: CASSVYNEQFF; CDR3 DNA: TGTGCCAGCAGCGTATATAATGAGCAGTTCTTC
D gene: TRBD2; V gene: TRBV7-9; J gene: TRBJ2-5; clone size: NA; CDR3 protein: CASSHGGGGSETQYF; CDR3 DNA: TGTGCCAGCAGCCACGGTGGGGGAGGGTCCGAGACCCAGTACTTC
D gene: NA; V gene: TRBV24-1; J gene: TRBJ2-2; clone size: NA; CDR3 protein: CATSDFRGTNTGELFF; CDR3 DNA: TGTGCCACCAGTGATTTTCGAGGGACAAACACCGGGGAGCTGTTTTTT
D gene: NA; V gene: TRBV19; J gene: TRBJ1-6; clone size: NA; CDR3 protein: CASSMGRDNNNSPLHF; CDR3 DNA: TGTGCCAGTAGTATGGGGCGGGACAACAATAATTCACCCCTCCACTTT
D gene: TRBD1; V gene: TRBV11-2; J gene: TRBJ2-7; clone size: NA; CDR3 protein: CASSSLTGEAAYEQYF; CDR3 DNA: TGTGCCAGCAGCTCGTTGACAGGGGAAGCTGCCTACGAGCAGTACTTC
D gene: TRBD1; V gene: TRBV11-3; J gene: TRBJ1-1; clone size: NA; CDR3 protein: CASSFTGGTEAFF; CDR3 DNA: TGTGCCAGCAGCTTTACAGGGGGAACTGAAGCTTTCTTT
D gene: TRBD1; V gene: TRBV11-2; J gene: TRBJ1-1; clone size: NA; CDR3 protein: CASSPRTGGGLNTEAFF; CDR3 DNA: TGTGCCAGCAGCCCTCGGACAGGGGGCGGCCTGAACACTGAAGCTTTCTTT
D gene: NA; V gene: TRBV30; J gene: TRBJ1-2; clone size: once; CDR3 protein: CAWSLVRRVSNYGYTF; CDR3 DNA: TGTGCCTGGAGTCTTGTCAGGCGCGTTTCAAACTATGGCTACACCTTC
D gene: TRBD1; V gene: TRBV24-1; J gene: TRBJ2-6; clone size: NA; CDR3 protein: CATSDYRGSGANVLTF; CDR3 DNA: TGTGCCACCAGTGATTACAGGGGCTCTGGGGCCAACGTCCTGACTTTC
D gene: NA; V gene: TRBV6-5; J gene: TRBJ1-5; clone size: NA; CDR3 protein: CASSYGLNQPQHF; CDR3 DNA: TGTGCCAGCAGTTACGGACTCAATCAGCCCCAGCATTTT
D gene: NA; V gene: TRBV11-2; J gene: TRBJ1-1; clone size: NA; CDR3 protein: CASSYRRTEAFF; CDR3 DNA: TGTGCCAGCAGCTACCGACGGACAGAAGCTTTCTTT
D gene: NA; V gene: TRBV9; J gene: TRBJ1-6; clone size: NA; CDR3 protein: CASSGSYNSPLHF; CDR3 DNA: TGTGCCAGCAGCGGCTCCTATAATTCACCCCTCCACTTT
D gene: TRBD1; V gene: TRBV27; J gene: TRBJ1-5; clone size: NA; CDR3 protein: CASSYSRDRVPNGPQHF; CDR3 DNA: TGTGCCAGCAGCTACTCCCGGGACAGGGTCCCAAATGGGCCCCAGCATTTT
D gene: NA; V gene: TRBV5-6; J gene: TRBJ1-1; clone size: NA; CDR3 protein: CASSLDRRQEAFF; CDR3 DNA: TGTGCCAGCAGCCTGGACCGGAGACAGGAAGCTTTCTTT
D gene: NA; V gene: TRBV10-3; J gene: TRBJ1-1; clone size: NA; CDR3 protein: CAITLRGGMNTEAFF; CDR3 DNA: TGTGCCATCACCTTGAGGGGGGGCATGAACACTGAAGCTTTCTTT
D gene: NA; V gene: TRBV7-2; J gene: TRBJ1-2; clone size: NA; CDR3 protein: CASSPDTSGGGYTF; CDR3 DNA: TGTGCCAGCAGCCCGGACACCAGTGGAGGTGGCTACACCTTC
D gene: TRBD1; V gene: TRBV4-1; J gene: TRBJ2-1; clone size: NA; CDR3 protein: CASSQQDLTGVYNEQFF; CDR3 DNA: TGCGCCAGCAGCCAGCAGGACCTAACAGGGGTATACAATGAGCAGTTCTTC
D gene: NA; V gene: TRBV3-1/TRBV3-2; J gene: TRBJ1-3; clone size: NA; CDR3 protein: CASSPSVGNTIYF; CDR3 DNA: TGTGCCAGCAGCCCGTCTGTAGGAAACACCATATATTTT
D gene: TRBD1; V gene: TRBV5-4; J gene: TRBJ2-1; clone size: NA; CDR3 protein: CASSLGQVGGEQFF; CDR3 DNA: TGTGCCAGCAGCCTTGGACAGGTTGGAGGTGAGCAGTTCTTC
D gene: NA; V gene: TRBV30; J gene: TRBJ1-5; clone size: NA; CDR3 protein: CAWSRDRINSNQPQHF; CDR3 DNA: TGTGCCTGGAGTCGCGACAGAATCAATAGCAATCAGCCCCAGCATTTT
D gene: NA; V gene: TRBV19; J gene: TRBJ1-4; clone size: NA; CDR3 protein: CASKASSTANEKLFF; CDR3 DNA: TGTGCCAGTAAGGCATCGTCGACAGCGAATGAAAAACTGTTTTTT
D gene: TRBD1; V gene: TRBV5-1; J gene: TRBJ2-1; clone size: NA; CDR3 protein: CASSLGQGVVGEQFF; CDR3 DNA: TGCGCCAGCAGCTTGGGGCAGGGGGTGGTCGGTGAGCAGTTCTTC
D gene: NA; V gene: TRBV5-1; J gene: TRBJ1-2; clone size: NA; CDR3 protein: CASSLDFGREFGGYTF; CDR3 DNA: TGCGCCAGCAGCTTGGACTTCGGCAGGGAGTTCGGGGGCTACACCTTC
D gene: NA; V gene: TRBV24-1; J gene: TRBJ2-3; clone size: NA; CDR3 protein: CATSVGGDTQYF; CDR3 DNA: TGTGCCACCAGTGTGGGAGGAGATACGCAGTATTTT
D gene: NA; V gene: TRBV25-1; J gene: TRBJ1-1; clone size: NA; CDR3 protein: CASSSPTQGDTEAFF; CDR3 DNA: TGTGCCAGCAGTTCTCCGACACAAGGGGACACTGAAGCTTTCTTT
D gene: TRBD2; V gene: TRBV6-5; J gene: TRBJ2-5; clone size: NA; CDR3 protein: CASNAVGSGETQYF; CDR3 DNA: TGTGCCAGCAATGCCGTTGGTAGCGGGGAGACCCAGTACTTC
D gene: NA; V gene: TRBV3-1/TRBV3-2; J gene: TRBJ1-5; clone size: NA; CDR3 protein: CASSQDRTYQPQHF; CDR3 DNA: TGTGCCAGCAGCCAAGATCGGACCTATCAGCCCCAGCATTTT
D gene: TRBD1; V gene: TRBV2; J gene: TRBJ1-3; clone size: NA; CDR3 protein: CASSKTDRAGNTIYF; CDR3 DNA: TGTGCCAGCAGTAAAACGGACAGGGCTGGAAACACCATATATTTT
D gene: NA; V gene: TRBV6-5; J gene: TRBJ1-5; clone size: NA; CDR3 protein: CASSSNSGGSNQPQHF; CDR3 DNA: TGTGCCAGCAGTTCCAACTCGGGCGGAAGCAATCAGCCCCAGCATTTT
D gene: TRBD2; V gene: TRBV29-1; J gene: TRBJ2-1; clone size: once; CDR3 protein: CSVEDGSGGLYNEQFF; CDR3 DNA: TGCAGCGTTGAAGACGGTAGCGGGGGGCTCTACAATGAGCAGTTCTTC
D gene: NA; V gene: TRBV10-3; J gene: TRBJ2-1; clone size: NA; CDR3 protein: CAISDLPNNEQFF; CDR3 DNA: TGTGCCATCAGTGATTTACCGAACAATGAGCAGTTCTTC
D gene: TRBD2; V gene: TRBV7-6; J gene: TRBJ2-7; clone size: NA; CDR3 protein: CASSLGTSGSAYEQYF; CDR3 DNA: TGTGCCAGCAGCTTGGGGACTAGCGGGAGTGCCTACGAGCAGTACTTC
D gene: NA; V gene: TRBV25-1; J gene: TRBJ2-1; clone size: NA; CDR3 protein: CASSEGVNEQFF; CDR3 DNA: TGTGCCAGCAGTGAAGGGGTCAATGAGCAGTTCTTC
D gene: NA; V gene: TRBV9; J gene: TRBJ1-1; clone size: NA; CDR3 protein: CASSPRGGLNTEAFF; CDR3 DNA: TGTGCCAGCAGCCCCCGGGGAGGGCTGAACACTGAAGCTTTCTTT
D gene: NA; V gene: TRBV19; J gene: TRBJ1-5; clone size: NA; CDR3 protein: CASSISQNSNQPQHF; CDR3 DNA: TGTGCCAGTAGTATTTCACAAAATAGCAATCAGCCCCAGCATTTT
D gene: NA; V gene: TRBV7-2; J gene: TRBJ2-5; clone size: NA; CDR3 protein: CASSLSRETQYF; CDR3 DNA: TGTGCCAGCAGCTTAAGTCGAGAGACCCAGTACTTC
D gene: NA; V gene: TRBV10-1; J gene: TRBJ1-2; clone size: NA; CDR3 protein: CASSDQVHYGYTF; CDR3 DNA: TGCGCCAGCAGTGATCAAGTCCATTATGGCTACACCTTC
D gene: NA; V gene: TRBV6-5; J gene: TRBJ1-1; clone size: NA; CDR3 protein: CASSYSPRNTEAFF; CDR3 DNA: TGTGCCAGCAGTTACTCGCCGAGGAACACTGAAGCTTTCTTT
D gene: TRBD1; V gene: TRBV15; J gene: TRBJ2-2; clone size: NA; CDR3 protein: CATSSRVQGEPGELFF; CDR3 DNA: TGTGCCACCAGCTCCCGCGTGCAGGGGGAACCCGGGGAGCTGTTTTTT